This T cell receptor beta chain was documented in a study of shared clonotypes between healthy human individuals. The study, taken as a whole, reports: Generally, naive subsets came out with larger estimated richness than memory subsets.

Profiling relied on immunoSEQ multiplex PCR, and the TCRdb table lists in-frame clones only, not all of them. The table has some 2,500,000 clones, approximately 94% seen once. The CDR3 loop spans 13 amino acids. Looked up from germline, CDR1 is SGHDN and CDR2 is FVKESK. Trimming took off 0 bases at V and 11 bases at J, with 13 bases between the two ends. As for this clone: Its antigen is as yet unknown.

The sequence was obtained from a man younger than 30 in good health. Some clones in this sample may be carry-over from other donors' samples. The specimen was naive CD4+ T cells from PBMCs. Subset: CD45RA+ positively selected. This chain connects TRBV14 to TRBJ1-1; no definite D call. CDR3 in amino acids: CASSQDPRPPAFF. The CDR3 coding sequence is TGTGCCAGCAGCCAAGATCCGAGACCCCCTGCTTTCTTT. Full variable domain (outside the CDR3, taken from reference TRBV14 and TRBJ1-1): EAGVTQFPSHSVIEKGQTVTLRCDPISGHDNLYWYRRVMGKEIKFLLHFVKESKQDESGMPNNRFLAERTGGTYSTLKVQPAELEDSGVYFCASSQDPRPPAFFGQGTRLTVV.